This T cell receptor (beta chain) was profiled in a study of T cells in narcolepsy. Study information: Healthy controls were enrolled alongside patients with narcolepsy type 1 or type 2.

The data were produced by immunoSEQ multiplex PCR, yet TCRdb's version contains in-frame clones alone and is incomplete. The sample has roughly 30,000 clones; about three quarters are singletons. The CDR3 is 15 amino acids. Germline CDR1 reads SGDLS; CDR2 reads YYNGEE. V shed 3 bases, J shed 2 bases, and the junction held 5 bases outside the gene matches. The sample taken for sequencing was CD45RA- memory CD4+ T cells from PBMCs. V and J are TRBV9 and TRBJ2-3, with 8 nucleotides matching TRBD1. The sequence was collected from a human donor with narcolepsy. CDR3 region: CASSATGVNTDTQYF. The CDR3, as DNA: TGTGCCAGCAGCGCGACAGGGGTAAACACAGATACGCAGTATTTT.